These T cell receptor beta chains were read from a single sample in a study of T cell responses to AZD1222 COVID-19 vaccine. Profiling relied on immunoSEQ multiplex PCR, and the TCRdb table lists in-frame clones only, not all of them. The repertoire holds approximately 26,000 clones, with approximately 91% as singletons. Sample: peripheral blood, taken on day 0 of AZD1222 vaccination. The source of these receptors is an adult in good health. The CDR3 runs from the conserved cysteine through the conserved F or W. The order of the fields is J gene, V gene, D gene, clone size, CDR3 protein, CDR3 DNA. D genes are given only for firm matches. Not all rows give a size; the values are once, few, many and, for expanded clones, a class.

TRBJ1-6,TRBV10-3,.,.,CAISEFQGSSYNSPLHF,TGTGCCATCAGTGAATTTCAGGGGAGCTCCTATAATTCACCCCTCCACTTT
TRBJ1-1,TRBV9,.,.,CASSVSANTEAFF,TGTGCCAGCAGCGTAAGCGCGAACACTGAAGCTTTCTTT
TRBJ2-7,TRBV29-1,.,.,CSVVRPLPPYEQYF,TGCAGCGTTGTCAGGCCCTTACCCCCCTACGAGCAGTACTTC
TRBJ1-4,TRBV19,.,.,CASSTGDGATNEKLFF,TGTGCCAGTAGTACCGGGGACGGTGCAACTAATGAAAAACTGTTTTTT
TRBJ1-1,TRBV4-3,.,.,CASSQDAGRGEAFF,TGCGCCAGCAGCCAAGATGCGGGAAGGGGTGAAGCTTTCTTT
TRBJ1-3,TRBV28,.,.,CASSLSPGRGNTIYF,TGTGCCAGCAGTTTATCGCCCGGGCGTGGAAACACCATATATTTT
TRBJ1-6,TRBV10-3,TRBD1,.,CAIRTGTGYNSPLHF,TGTGCCATCAGAACCGGGACAGGCTATAATTCACCCCTCCACTTT
TRBJ2-2,TRBV3-1/TRBV3-2,.,.,CASSTGLPTGTGELFF,TGTGCCAGCAGCACCGGGCTTCCGACAGGCACCGGGGAGCTGTTTTTT
TRBJ2-1,TRBV14,TRBD2,.,CASSQPAGGAVGYNEQFF,TGTGCCAGCAGCCAACCAGCGGGAGGGGCCGTGGGCTACAATGAGCAGTTCTTC
TRBJ2-1,TRBV5-1,.,.,CASSPLDGNNEQFF,TGCGCCAGCAGCCCTTTGGACGGAAACAATGAGCAGTTCTTC
TRBJ1-1,TRBV19,TRBD1,.,CASSIDQGAIAFF,TGTGCCAGTAGTATAGATCAGGGGGCGATAGCTTTCTTT
TRBJ2-1,TRBV4-1,.,.,CASSLSRVRLGGNEQFF,TGCGCCAGCAGCCTAAGTCGAGTGCGCTTGGGGGGCAATGAGCAGTTCTTC
TRBJ2-7,TRBV23-1,.,.,CASSQSAGRDEYEQYF,TGCGCCAGCAGTCAATCCGCGGGCAGGGATGAGTACGAGCAGTACTTC
TRBJ1-6,TRBV25-1,TRBD1,.,CASSPGQYNSPLHF,TGTGCCAGCAGCCCGGGACAGTACAATTCACCCCTCCACTTT
TRBJ1-5,TRBV6-6,TRBD1,.,CASSRRPGQGAGLSNQPQHF,TGTGCCAGCAGTCGAAGGCCGGGACAGGGGGCCGGGCTAAGCAATCAGCCCCAGCATTTT
TRBJ1-3,TRBV4-2,TRBD1,.,CASSQTVGTGILISGNTIYF,TGTGCCAGCAGCCAGACGGTTGGGACAGGGATCCTTATCTCTGGAAACACCATATATTTT
TRBJ2-7,TRBV2,.,.,CASSDRDRPREQYF,TGTGCCAGCAGTGACAGGGACCGACCTCGCGAGCAGTACTTC
TRBJ2-5,TRBV2,TRBD2,.,CASTEIAGGGGTQYF,TGTGCCAGCACCGAAATAGCGGGAGGGGGGGGAACCCAGTACTTC
TRBJ2-2,TRBV11-2,.,.,CASSLGGSGNTGELFF,TGTGCCAGCAGCTTAGGAGGGAGTGGGAACACCGGGGAGCTGTTTTTT
TRBJ2-4,TRBV3-1/TRBV3-2,.,.,CASSQEGLKGVQYF,TGTGCCAGCAGCCAAGAGGGCCTAAAGGGCGTTCAGTACTTC
TRBJ1-4,TRBV4-1,.,.,CASSRREALYNEKLFF,TGCGCCAGCAGCCGCAGGGAGGCGCTTTATAATGAAAAACTGTTTTTT
TRBJ1-5,TRBV25-1,.,once,CASRFEGQPQHF,TGTGCCAGCAGATTTGAAGGTCAGCCCCAGCATTTT
TRBJ2-1,TRBV12-5,TRBD2,.,CASGLGVSGRPYNEQFF,TGTGCTAGTGGTTTGGGGGTTAGCGGGAGACCCTACAATGAGCAGTTCTTC
TRBJ1-5,TRBV5-6,.,.,CASSSQRTDPLNQPQHF,TGTGCCAGCAGCTCACAAAGGACAGACCCTCTCAATCAGCCCCAGCATTTT
TRBJ2-3,TRBV19,.,.,CASSTTSTDTQYF,TGTGCCAGTAGTACTACTAGCACAGATACGCAGTATTTT
TRBJ2-4,TRBV2,.,.,CASSGDALIQYF,TGTGCCAGCAGTGGAGACGCACTCATTCAGTACTTC